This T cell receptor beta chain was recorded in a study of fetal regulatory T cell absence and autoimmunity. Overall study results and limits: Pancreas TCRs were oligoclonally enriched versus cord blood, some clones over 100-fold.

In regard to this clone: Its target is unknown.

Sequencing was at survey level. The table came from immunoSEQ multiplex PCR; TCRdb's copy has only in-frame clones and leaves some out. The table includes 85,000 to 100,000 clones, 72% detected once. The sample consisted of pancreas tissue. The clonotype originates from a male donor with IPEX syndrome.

This CDR3 reads CASSSRQGAAEETQYF. The CDR3, as DNA: TGTGCCAGCAGCTCCAGACAGGGGGCGGCGGAAGAGACCCAGTACTTC. V usage is TRBV7-6 and J usage is TRBJ2-5; TRBD1 matches at 10 bases. Germline-derived CDR1 and CDR2 are SGHVS and FNYEAQ. Losses at the gene ends were 4 bases for V and 3 bases for J; bases not matched to a gene: 8. This CDR3 comprises 16 residues.